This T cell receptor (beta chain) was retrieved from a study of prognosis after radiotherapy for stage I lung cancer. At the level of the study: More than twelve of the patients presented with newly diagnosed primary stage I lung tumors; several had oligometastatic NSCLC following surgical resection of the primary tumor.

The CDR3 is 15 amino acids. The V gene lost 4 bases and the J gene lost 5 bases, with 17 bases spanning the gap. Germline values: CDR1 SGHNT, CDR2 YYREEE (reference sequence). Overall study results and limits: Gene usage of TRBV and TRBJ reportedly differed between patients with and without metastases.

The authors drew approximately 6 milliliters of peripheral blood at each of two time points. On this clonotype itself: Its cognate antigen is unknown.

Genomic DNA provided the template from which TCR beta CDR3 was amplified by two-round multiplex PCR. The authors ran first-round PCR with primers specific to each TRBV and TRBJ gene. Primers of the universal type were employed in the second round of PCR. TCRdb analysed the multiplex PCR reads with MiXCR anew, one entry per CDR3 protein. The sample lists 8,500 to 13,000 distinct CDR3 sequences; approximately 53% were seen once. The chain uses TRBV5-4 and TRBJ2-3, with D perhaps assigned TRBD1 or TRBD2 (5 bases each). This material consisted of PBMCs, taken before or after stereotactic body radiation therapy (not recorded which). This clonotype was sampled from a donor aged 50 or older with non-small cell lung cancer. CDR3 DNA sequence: TGTGCCAGCAGCCCTCCGGGACGTAAAGGAGATACGCAGTATTTT. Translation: CASSPPGRKGDTQYF. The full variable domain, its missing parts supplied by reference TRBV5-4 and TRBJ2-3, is ETGVTQSPTHLIKTRGQQVTLRCSSQSGHNTVSWYQQALGQGPQFIFQYYREEENGRGNFPPRFSGLQFPNYSSELNVNALELDDSALYLCASSPPGRKGDTQYFGPGTRLTVL.